This T cell receptor beta chain is from a study of early T cells in non-severe SARS-CoV-2 infection. Overall study context: Chains from this unsorted whole-blood bulk RNA could not be paired. The study, taken as a whole, reports: Lookups in VDJdb leaned toward anti-spike CD8 responses and missed private and CD4 specificities.

CDR1 SEHNR and CDR2 FQNEAQ come from the germline V gene (reference sequence). The V gene lost 3 bases and the J gene lost 8 bases, with 14 bases spanning the gap. The CDR3 is made up of 14 amino acids. As part of library construction, unique molecular identifiers were attached to individual cDNA molecules. TCRdb ran MiXCR on the 5' RACE reads and lists one entry per CDR3 protein. Found here are tens of thousands of distinct CDR3 sequences, about 6% of them singletons; the top ten hold around 5.2%. As to this clonotype: Its specificity is unknown.

This chain connects TRBV7-9 to TRBJ2-1; D unresolved. This clonotype was obtained from an adult who was a healthcare worker with PCR-confirmed SARS-CoV-2 infection or an uninfected control (not recorded which). The sequenced sample consisted of whole blood. The CDR3 DNA reads TGTGCCAGCAGCTTCCGGACGGACCTCGATGAGCAGTTCTTC. Protein: CASSFRTDLDEQFF.